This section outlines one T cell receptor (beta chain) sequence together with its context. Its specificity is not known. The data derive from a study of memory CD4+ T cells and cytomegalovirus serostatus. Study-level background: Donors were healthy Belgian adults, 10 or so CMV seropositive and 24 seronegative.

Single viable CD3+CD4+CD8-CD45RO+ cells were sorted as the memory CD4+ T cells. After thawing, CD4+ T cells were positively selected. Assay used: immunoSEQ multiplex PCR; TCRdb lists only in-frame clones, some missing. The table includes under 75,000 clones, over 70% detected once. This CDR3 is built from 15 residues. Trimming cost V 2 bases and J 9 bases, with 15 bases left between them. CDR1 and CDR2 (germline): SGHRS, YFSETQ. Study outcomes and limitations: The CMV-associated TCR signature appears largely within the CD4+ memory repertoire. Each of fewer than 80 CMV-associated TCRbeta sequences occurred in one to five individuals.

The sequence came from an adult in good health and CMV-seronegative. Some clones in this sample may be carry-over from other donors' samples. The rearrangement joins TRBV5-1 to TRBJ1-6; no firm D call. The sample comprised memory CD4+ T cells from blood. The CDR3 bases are TGCGCCAGCAGCTTAAGGACTACCAAGGGTTCACCCCTCCACTTT. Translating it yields CASSLRTTKGSPLHF.